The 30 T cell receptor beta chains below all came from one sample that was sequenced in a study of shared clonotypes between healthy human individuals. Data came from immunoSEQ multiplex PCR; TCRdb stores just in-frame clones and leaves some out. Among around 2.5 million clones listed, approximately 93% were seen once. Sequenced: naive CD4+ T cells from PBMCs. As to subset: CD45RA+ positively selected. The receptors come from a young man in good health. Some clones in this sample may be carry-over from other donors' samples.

CDR3 sequence reads: CASSSTSGTDTQYF. The CDR3 DNA is TGTGCCAGCAGCTCGACTAGCGGCACAGATACGCAGTATTTT. The chain joins TRBV5-8 to TRBJ2-3, with TRBD2 matching 8 bases. V lost 3 bases and J lost 1; bases outside the gene matches: 1. CDR3 length: 14 amino acids. In germline, CDR1 is SGHTS, CDR2 YDEGEE.

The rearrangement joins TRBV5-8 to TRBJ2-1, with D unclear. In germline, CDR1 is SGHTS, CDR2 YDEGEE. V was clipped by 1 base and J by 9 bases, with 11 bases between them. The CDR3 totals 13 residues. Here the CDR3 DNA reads TGTGCCAGCAGCTTGTTATGGGTGGGTGAGCAGTTCTTC. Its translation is CASSLLWVGEQFF.

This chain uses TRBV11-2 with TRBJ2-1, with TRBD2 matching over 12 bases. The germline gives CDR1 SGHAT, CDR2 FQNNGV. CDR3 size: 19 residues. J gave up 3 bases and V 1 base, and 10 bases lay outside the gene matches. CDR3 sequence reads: CASSLVPLAGGPLYNEQFF. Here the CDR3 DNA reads TGTGCCAGCAGCTTAGTCCCCCTAGCGGGAGGGCCTCTCTACAATGAGCAGTTCTTC.

CDR3 protein: CASSPRHGNTEAFF. CDR3 nucleotide sequence: TGTGCCAGCAGCCCTAGACACGGGAACACTGAAGCTTTCTTT. V and J are TRBV7-3 and TRBJ1-1; D not certain. The CDR3 consists of 14 residues. Germline V gives CDR1 SGHTA, CDR2 FQGTGA. The germline V and J ends were trimmed by 5 bases and 1 base, with 11 bases remaining between them.

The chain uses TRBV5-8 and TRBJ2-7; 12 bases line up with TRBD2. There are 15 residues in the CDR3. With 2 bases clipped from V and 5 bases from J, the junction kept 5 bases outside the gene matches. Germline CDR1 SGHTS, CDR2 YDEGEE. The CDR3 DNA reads TGTGCCAGCAGCTTCATACGACTAGCGGGAGACGAGCAGTACTTC. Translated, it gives CASSFIRLAGDEQYF.

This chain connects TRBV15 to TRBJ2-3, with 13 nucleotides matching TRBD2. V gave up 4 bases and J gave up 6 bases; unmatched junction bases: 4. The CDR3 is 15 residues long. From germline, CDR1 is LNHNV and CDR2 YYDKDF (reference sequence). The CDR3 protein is CATSKRTSGSDTQYF. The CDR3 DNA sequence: TGTGCCACCAGCAAAAGGACTAGCGGGAGCGATACGCAGTATTTT.

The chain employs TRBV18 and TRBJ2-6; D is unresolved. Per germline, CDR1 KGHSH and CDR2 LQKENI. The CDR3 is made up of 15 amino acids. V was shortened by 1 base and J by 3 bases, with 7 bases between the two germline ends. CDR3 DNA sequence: TGTGCCAGCTCACCACAGGTGGGTGGGGCCAACGTCCTGACTTTC. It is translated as CASSPQVGGANVLTF.

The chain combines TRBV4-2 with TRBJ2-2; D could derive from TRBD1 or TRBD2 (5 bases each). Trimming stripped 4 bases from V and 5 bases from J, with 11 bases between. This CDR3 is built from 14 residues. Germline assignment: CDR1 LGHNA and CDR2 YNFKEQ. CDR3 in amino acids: CASSRPRGTGELFF. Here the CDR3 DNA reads TGTGCCAGCAGCCGACCGAGGGGAACCGGGGAGCTGTTTTTT.

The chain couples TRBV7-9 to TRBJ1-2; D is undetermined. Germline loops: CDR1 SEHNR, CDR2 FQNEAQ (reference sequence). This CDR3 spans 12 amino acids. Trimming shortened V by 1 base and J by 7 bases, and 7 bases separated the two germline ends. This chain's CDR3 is CASSLGAGGYTF. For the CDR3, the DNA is TGTGCCAGCAGCTTAGGTGCAGGTGGCTACACCTTC. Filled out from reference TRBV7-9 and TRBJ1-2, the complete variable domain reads DTGVSQNPRHKITKRGQNVTFRCDPISEHNRLYWYRQTLGQGPEFLTYFQNEAQLEKSRLLSDRFSAERPKGSFSTLEIQRTEQGDSAMYLCASSLGAGGYTFGSGTRLTVV.

The CDR3: CASSEHGSWGLSNQPQHF. The CDR3 DNA is TGTGCCAGCAGTGAACATGGGAGCTGGGGTCTTAGCAATCAGCCCCAGCATTTT. The chain employs TRBV6-1 and TRBJ1-5; D call uncertain. In germline, CDR1 is MNHNS, CDR2 SASEGT. This CDR3 spans 18 amino acids. V lost 2 bases and J lost 0, with 17 bases in between.

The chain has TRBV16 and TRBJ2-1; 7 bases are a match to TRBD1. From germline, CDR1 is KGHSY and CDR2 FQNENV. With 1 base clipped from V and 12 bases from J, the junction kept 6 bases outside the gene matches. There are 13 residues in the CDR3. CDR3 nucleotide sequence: TGTGCCAGCAGCCAATTTAAGGGGGCACGGCAGTTCTTC. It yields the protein CASSQFKGARQFF. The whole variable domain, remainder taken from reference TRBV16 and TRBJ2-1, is GEEVAQTPKHLVRGEGQKAKLYCAPIKGHSYVFWYQQVLKNEFKFLISFQNENVFDETGMPKERFSAKCLPNSPCSLEIQATKLEDSAVYFCASSQFKGARQFFGPGTRLTVL.

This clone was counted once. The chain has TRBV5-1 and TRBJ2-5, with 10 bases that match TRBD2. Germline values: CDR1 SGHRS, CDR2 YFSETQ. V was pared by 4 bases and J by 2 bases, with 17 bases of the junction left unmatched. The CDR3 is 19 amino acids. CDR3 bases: TGCGCCAGCAGCGTCCCCCGCCAGCGGGAGGGAAGGAGGCAAGAGACCCAGTACTTC. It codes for CASSVPRQREGRRQETQYF.

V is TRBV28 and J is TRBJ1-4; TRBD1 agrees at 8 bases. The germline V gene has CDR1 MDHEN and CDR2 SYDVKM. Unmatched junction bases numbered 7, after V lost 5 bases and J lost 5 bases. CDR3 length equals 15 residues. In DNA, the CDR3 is TGTGCCAGCAGTACTGTGGGACAGGAAAATGAAAAACTGTTTTTT. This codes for CASSTVGQENEKLFF.

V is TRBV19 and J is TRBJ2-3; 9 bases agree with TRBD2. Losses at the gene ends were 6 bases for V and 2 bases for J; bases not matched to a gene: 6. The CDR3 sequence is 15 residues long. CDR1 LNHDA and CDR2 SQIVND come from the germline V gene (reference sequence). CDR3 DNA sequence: TGTGCCAGTAGCACGACTAGCGGAGTCACAGATACGCAGTATTTT. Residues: CASSTTSGVTDTQYF.

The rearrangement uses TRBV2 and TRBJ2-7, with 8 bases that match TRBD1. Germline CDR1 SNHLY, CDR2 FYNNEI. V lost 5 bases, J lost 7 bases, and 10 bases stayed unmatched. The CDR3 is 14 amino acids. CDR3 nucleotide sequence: TGTGCCAGCAGTCTAACCGACAGGGGCTGGGAGCAGTACTTC. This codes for CASSLTDRGWEQYF.

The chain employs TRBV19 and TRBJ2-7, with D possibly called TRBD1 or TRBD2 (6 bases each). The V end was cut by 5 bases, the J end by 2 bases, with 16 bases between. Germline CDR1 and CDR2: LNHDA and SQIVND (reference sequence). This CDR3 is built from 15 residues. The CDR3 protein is CASSPGGTPTYEQYF. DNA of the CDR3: TGTGCCAGTAGTCCAGGAGGGACACCGACCTACGAGCAGTACTTC.

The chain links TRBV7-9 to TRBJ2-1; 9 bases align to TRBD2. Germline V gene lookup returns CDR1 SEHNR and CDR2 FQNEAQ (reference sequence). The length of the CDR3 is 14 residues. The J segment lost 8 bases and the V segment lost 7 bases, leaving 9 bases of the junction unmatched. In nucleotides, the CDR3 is TGTGCCAGCATCCCGGGACTAGCAATTGATGAGCAGTTCTTC. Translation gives CASIPGLAIDEQFF.

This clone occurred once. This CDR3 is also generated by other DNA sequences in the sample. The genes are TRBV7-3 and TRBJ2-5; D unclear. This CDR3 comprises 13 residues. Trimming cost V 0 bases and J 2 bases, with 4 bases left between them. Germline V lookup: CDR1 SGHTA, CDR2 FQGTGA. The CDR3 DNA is TGTGCCAGCAGCTTAACGTTGCAAGAGACCCAGTACTTC. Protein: CASSLTLQETQYF.

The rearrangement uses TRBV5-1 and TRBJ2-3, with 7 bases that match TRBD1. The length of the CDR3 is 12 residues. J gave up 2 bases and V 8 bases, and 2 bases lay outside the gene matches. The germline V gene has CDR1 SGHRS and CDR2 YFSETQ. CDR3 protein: CASGQDTDTQYF. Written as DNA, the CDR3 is TGCGCCAGTGGACAGGACACAGATACGCAGTATTTT.

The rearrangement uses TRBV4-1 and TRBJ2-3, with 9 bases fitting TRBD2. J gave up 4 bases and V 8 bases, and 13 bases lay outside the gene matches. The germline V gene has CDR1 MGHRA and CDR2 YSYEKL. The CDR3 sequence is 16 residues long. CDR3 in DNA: TGCGCCAGCCGAGGTCGAGAGGCGGGGGGGTCAGATACGCAGTATTTT. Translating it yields CASRGREAGGSDTQYF.

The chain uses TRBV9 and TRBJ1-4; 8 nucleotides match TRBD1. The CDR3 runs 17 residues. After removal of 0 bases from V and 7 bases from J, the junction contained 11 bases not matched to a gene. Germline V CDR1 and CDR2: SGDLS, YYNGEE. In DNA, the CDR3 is TGTGCCAGCAGCGTAGGGCCCTCCAGGGGGCGGAGTGAAAAACTGTTTTTT. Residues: CASSVGPSRGRSEKLFF.

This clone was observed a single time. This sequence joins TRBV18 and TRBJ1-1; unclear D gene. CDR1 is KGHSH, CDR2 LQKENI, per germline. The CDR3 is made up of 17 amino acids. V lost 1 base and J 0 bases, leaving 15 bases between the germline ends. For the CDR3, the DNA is TGTGCCAGCTCACCACTCCAGTTTCTAACGGTGAACACTGAAGCTTTCTTT. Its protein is CASSPLQFLTVNTEAFF.

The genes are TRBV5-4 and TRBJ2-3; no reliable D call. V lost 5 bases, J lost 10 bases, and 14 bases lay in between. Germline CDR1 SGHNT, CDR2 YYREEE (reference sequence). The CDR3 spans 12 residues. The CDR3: CASRDGSFSQYF. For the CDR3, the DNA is TGTGCCAGCAGGGACGGGTCGTTCTCGCAGTATTTT.

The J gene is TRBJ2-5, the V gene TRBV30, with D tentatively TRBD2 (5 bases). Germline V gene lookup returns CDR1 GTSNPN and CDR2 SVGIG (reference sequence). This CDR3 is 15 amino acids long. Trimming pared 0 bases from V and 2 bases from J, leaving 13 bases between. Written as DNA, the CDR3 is TGTGCCTGGAGTGTCTCCGGGAACCCGCAAGAGACCCAGTACTTC. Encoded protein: CAWSVSGNPQETQYF.

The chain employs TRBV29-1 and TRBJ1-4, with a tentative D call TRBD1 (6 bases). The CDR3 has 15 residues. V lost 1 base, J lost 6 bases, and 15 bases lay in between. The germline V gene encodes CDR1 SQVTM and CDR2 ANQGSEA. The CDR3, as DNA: TGCAGCGTTGAAGCTATAGGGGGGCTGCATGAAAAACTGTTTTTT. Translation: CSVEAIGGLHEKLFF.

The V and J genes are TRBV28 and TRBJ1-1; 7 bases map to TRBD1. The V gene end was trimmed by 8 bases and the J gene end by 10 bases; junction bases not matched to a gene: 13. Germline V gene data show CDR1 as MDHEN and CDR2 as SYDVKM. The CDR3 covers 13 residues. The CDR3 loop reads CASRDRAPWGAFF. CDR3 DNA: TGTGCCAGCCGAGACAGGGCCCCATGGGGAGCTTTCTTT.

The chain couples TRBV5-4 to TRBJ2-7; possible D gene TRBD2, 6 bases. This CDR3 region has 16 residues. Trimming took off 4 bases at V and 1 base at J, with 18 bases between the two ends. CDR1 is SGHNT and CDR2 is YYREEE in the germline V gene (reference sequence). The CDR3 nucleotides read TGTGCCAGCAGCCGTACTCCCGGAGGAGGGTCCTACGAGCAGTACTTC. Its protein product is CASSRTPGGGSYEQYF.

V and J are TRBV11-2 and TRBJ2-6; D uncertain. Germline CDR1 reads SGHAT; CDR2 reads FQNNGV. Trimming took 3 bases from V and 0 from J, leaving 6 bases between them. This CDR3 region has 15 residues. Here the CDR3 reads CASSLHSSGANVLTF. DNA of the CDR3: TGTGCCAGCAGCTTGCACTCCTCTGGGGCCAACGTCCTGACTTTC.

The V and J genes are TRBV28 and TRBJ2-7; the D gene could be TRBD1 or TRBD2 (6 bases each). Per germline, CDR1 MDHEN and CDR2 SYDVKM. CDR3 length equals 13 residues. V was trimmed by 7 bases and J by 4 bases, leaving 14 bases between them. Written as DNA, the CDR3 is TGTGCCAGCAAGCGGGCAGGGGAATACGAGCAGTACTTC. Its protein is CASKRAGEYEQYF. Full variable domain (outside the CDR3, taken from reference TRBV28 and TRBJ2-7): DVKVTQSSRYLVKRTGEKVFLECVQDMDHENMFWYRQDPGLGLRLIYFSYDVKMKEKGDIPEGYSVSREKKERFSLILESASTNQTSMYLCASKRAGEYEQYFGPGTRLTVT.

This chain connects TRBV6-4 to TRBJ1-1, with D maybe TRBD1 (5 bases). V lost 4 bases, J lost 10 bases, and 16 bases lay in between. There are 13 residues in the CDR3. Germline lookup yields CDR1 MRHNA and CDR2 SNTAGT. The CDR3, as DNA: TGTGCCAGCAGTGCCGCACCAGGGACGGGAGCTTTCTTT. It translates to CASSAAPGTGAFF.